The T cell receptor (beta chain) under discussion was sequenced for a study of identical twins' blood T cells. TCR cDNA libraries were made from RNA using a previously described, modified protocol. Under the authors' procedure: Each donor had about 100,000 to nearly 550,000 clonotypes. Using its own MiXCR run on the 5' RACE reads, TCRdb lists one record per CDR3 protein. The V and J calls here are based on TCRdb, not the publication. The data contain hundreds of thousands of distinct CDR3 sequences, 25% to 35% of them seen just once; the ten biggest clones take up roughly 5.5%. V lost 4 bases, J lost 2 bases, and 15 bases lay in between. The CDR3 has 16 amino acids.

The chain recombines TRBV12-3 or TRBV12-4 with TRBJ1-3; the D gene is possibly TRBD1 (6 bases). Specimen: PBMCs. The receptor was isolated from a woman aged 18-49 years in good health. The DNA of the CDR3 is TGTGCCAGCAGTTCCTGGAAGGGGGGGCCTGGAAACACCATATATTTT. It encodes CASSSWKGGPGNTIYF.